The 28 T cell receptor beta chains below come from one sample, sequenced in a study of T-cell memory formation after mild COVID-19. TCRdb redid the calling of the 5' RACE reads with MiXCR, one entry per CDR3 protein. The sample has around 100,000 distinct CDR3 sequences; 22% are singletons. The sequenced sample consisted of PBMCs or a T cell subset sorted from them (not recorded which). Every receptor here comes from a young man who had mild COVID-19 (a few samples of this study predate the infection). Cell type and time point are not known.

The gene calls are TRBV12-3 or TRBV12-4 and TRBJ2-3; 7 bases fit TRBD2. The CDR3 totals 12 residues. V shed 8 bases, J shed 11 bases, and the junction held 10 bases outside the gene matches. The CDR3 is CASAKGLSMQYF. DNA for the CDR3: TGTGCCAGCGCAAAGGGACTATCCATGCAGTATTTT.

The chain combines TRBV12-3 or TRBV12-4 with TRBJ1-6; the D gene is possibly TRBD1 (5 bases). Between the trimmed V and J ends, which lost 3 bases and 8 bases, there was a span of 17 bases. The CDR3 consists of 16 residues. The CDR3 nucleotides read TGTGCCAGCAGTTTTTGGGACGGAGGTATACATTCACCCCTCCACTTT. Residues: CASSFWDGGIHSPLHF.

As DNA, the CDR3 is TGTGCCAGCAGCAACACCGGACAGGCCTACGAGCAGTACTTC. Translating it yields CASSNTGQAYEQYF. The rearrangement links TRBV11-2 to TRBJ2-7, with TRBD1 identical over 7 bases. The trim removed 5 bases at V and 2 bases at J, leaving 6 bases unmatched. Germline V gene sequence: CDR1 SGHAT, CDR2 FQNNGV. CDR3 length equals 14 residues.

This clonotype was picked up many times. The chain joins TRBV5-1 to TRBJ1-1, with 8 bases lining up with TRBD1. The CDR3 is 15 residues long. After removal of 3 bases from V and 4 bases from J, the junction contained 8 bases not matched to a gene. Germline CDR1 reads SGHRS; CDR2 reads YFSETQ. The CDR3 loop reads CASSSGHQGATEAFF. DNA for the CDR3: TGCGCCAGCAGCTCGGGACACCAGGGGGCCACTGAAGCTTTCTTT.

This clonotype was seen more than once but under ten times. This chain joins TRBV12-3 or TRBV12-4 and TRBJ2-2, with 7 bases lining up with TRBD1. CDR3 length: 14 residues. Trimming at V came to 6 bases and at J to 7 bases, leaving 8 bases not matched to a gene. The CDR3 DNA follows: TGTGCCAGCAGCCCACAGGGGATTCGCGGGGAGCTGTTTTTT. Translation: CASSPQGIRGELFF.

The sample holds many counts of this clonotype. This chain joins TRBV29-1 and TRBJ2-1; weak D call: TRBD2 (6 bases). Trimming removed 1 base from V and 9 bases from J, with 16 bases in between. Germline CDR1 and CDR2: SQVTM and ANQGSEA. The CDR3 is 14 amino acids. CDR3 sequence (DNA): TGCAGCGTTGAAGTCGGTAGTAGGAGGGGTGAGCAGTTCTTC. Its protein is CSVEVGSRRGEQFF.

The chain links TRBV7-2 to TRBJ1-5; perhaps TRBD1 as D (5 bases). V was pared by 6 bases and J by 8 bases, with 17 bases between. This CDR3 contains 14 residues. CDR1 is SGHTA and CDR2 is FQGNSA in the germline V gene. The CDR3 region is CASSLGFRGEPQHF. The CDR3 coding sequence is TGTGCCAGCAGTCTAGGGTTTCGGGGGGAGCCCCAGCATTTT. Full variable domain (remainder filled in from reference TRBV7-2 and TRBJ1-5): GAGVSQSPSNKVTEKGKDVELRCDPISGHTALYWYRQSLGQGLEFLIYFQGNSAPDKSGLPSDRFSAERTGGSVSTLTIQRTQQEDSAVYLCASSLGFRGEPQHFGDGTRLSIL.

To note about this clonotype: This could be a read error, since a much larger clone is one nucleotide away. V is TRBV7-9 and J is TRBJ1-2, with D possibly matching TRBD1 (5 bases). Germline V gene data show CDR1 as SEHNR and CDR2 as FQNEAQ (reference sequence). Between the trimmed V and J ends, which lost 5 bases and 4 bases, there was a span of 14 bases. The length of the CDR3 is 14 residues. CDR3 residues: CASSPGCNGYGYTF. The CDR3 nucleotides are TGTGCCAGCAGCCCAGGGTGTAACGGCTATGGCTACACCTTC.

This clonotype has just a few counts. The CDR3 reads CASSLRVGQGAGRTEAFF. In DNA form, the CDR3 reads TGTGCCAGCAGCTTACGAGTCGGACAGGGGGCAGGACGAACTGAAGCTTTCTTT. The gene calls are TRBV7-8 and TRBJ1-1, with TRBD1 identical over 11 bases. Germline trimming cut 2 bases from V and 5 bases from J; bases unmatched to any gene: 13. This CDR3 comprises 18 residues. The germline CDR1 and CDR2 sequences are SGHVS and FQNEAQ.

The genes are TRBV5-4 and TRBJ2-7, with 8 bases fitting TRBD1. V shed 4 bases and J 3 bases; nucleotides not matched to a gene: 3. The CDR3 runs 13 residues. CDR1 is SGHNT and CDR2 is YYREEE in the germline V gene (reference sequence). CDR3 loop: CASSRTGNYEQYV. CDR3 sequence (DNA): TGTGCCAGCAGCCGGACAGGGAACTACGAGCAGTACGTC.

This clonotype was counted only a few times. The chain carries TRBV5-5 and TRBJ2-2; 8 nucleotides agree with TRBD1. Germline lookup yields CDR1 SGHKS and CDR2 YYEKEE (reference sequence). With V trimmed by 4 bases and J by 0 bases, 17 bases remained unmatched. The CDR3 sequence is 20 residues long. CDR3: CASSRFAGGASAANTGELFF. Here the CDR3 DNA reads TGTGCCAGCAGCCGCTTTGCAGGGGGCGCGTCCGCCGCGAACACCGGGGAGCTGTTTTTT.

This clonotype was seen more than once but under ten times. This sequence joins TRBV7-6 and TRBJ2-3, with no clear D. Germline V gene data show CDR1 as SGHVS and CDR2 as FNYEAQ. CDR3 size: 15 residues. V dropped 0 bases and J dropped 2 bases, with 9 bases sitting between them. CDR3 residues: CASSLAVGTTDTQYF. CDR3 nucleotides: TGTGCCAGCAGCTTAGCAGTGGGCACCACAGATACGCAGTATTTT.

This rearrangement joins TRBV6-2 or TRBV6-3 to TRBJ1-2; weak D call: TRBD1 (6 bases). V was pared by 2 bases and J by 4 bases, with 14 bases between. The germline gives CDR1 MNHEY, CDR2 SVGEGT. The CDR3 loop spans 15 amino acids. Here the CDR3 DNA reads TGTGCCAGCAGTTACGGGCCAGGGGACCTCTATGGCTACACCTTC. It is translated as CASSYGPGDLYGYTF.

At least ten counts were recorded for this clonotype. This chain links TRBV15 with TRBJ1-1; D not certain. The length of the CDR3 is 12 residues. V shed 0 bases and J shed 7 bases, with 6 bases lying between them. Germline CDR1 and CDR2: LNHNV and YYDKDF (reference sequence). This CDR3 is CATSRDFIEAFF. DNA of the CDR3: TGTGCCACCAGCAGAGATTTCATTGAAGCTTTCTTT.

Many counts were recorded for this clonotype. This chain links TRBV6-4 with TRBJ2-1; 8 bases are a match to TRBD2. This CDR3 is 15 amino acids long. CDR1 and CDR2 (germline): MRHNA, SNTAGT. V shed 0 bases, J shed 2 bases, and the junction held 0 bases outside the gene matches. The CDR3: CASSDSSGAYNEQFF. The CDR3 DNA sequence: TGTGCCAGCAGTGACTCTAGCGGGGCCTACAATGAGCAGTTCTTC.

CDR3 region: CASSSGSRGDIQYF. Here the CDR3 DNA reads TGCGCCAGCAGCTCCGGGTCACGGGGGGACATTCAGTACTTC. The chain links TRBV5-1 to TRBJ2-4, with 7 positions matching TRBD2. Germline V gene data show CDR1 as SGHRS and CDR2 as YFSETQ. The V segment lost 3 bases and the J segment 8 bases; nucleotides outside the gene matches: 8. CDR3 length equals 14 residues.

The V and J genes are TRBV29-1 and TRBJ1-4, with D unresolved. Trimming cost V 4 bases and J 0 bases, with 12 bases left between them. Germline CDR1 SQVTM, CDR2 ANQGSEA. This CDR3 is 15 amino acids long. CDR3 residues: CSVGDLFATNEKLFF. The CDR3 coding sequence is TGCAGCGTTGGTGATCTTTTTGCAACTAATGAAAAACTGTTTTTT.

In its sample, this clonotype was seen a few times. The CDR3: CSVDAYTEAFF. The CDR3 nucleotides are TGCAGCGTTGATGCTTACACTGAAGCTTTCTTT. The V gene is TRBV29-1, the J gene TRBJ1-1; D is uncertain. Germline-derived CDR1 and CDR2 are SQVTM and ANQGSEA. Trimming cost V 3 bases and J 3 bases, with 5 bases left between them. The length of the CDR3 is 11 residues. Based on the CDR3 plus reference TRBV29-1 and TRBJ1-1, the full variable domain is SAVISQKPSRDICQRGTSLTIQCQVDSQVTMMFWYRQQPGQSLTLIATANQGSEATYESGFVIDKFPISRPNLTFSTLTVSNMSPEDSSIYLCSVDAYTEAFFGQGTRLTVV.

V is TRBV7-6 and J is TRBJ2-5, with 11 nucleotides matching TRBD2. The germline CDR1 and CDR2 sequences are SGHVS and FNYEAQ. CDR3 length: 17 residues. J gave up 5 bases and V 0 bases, and 8 bases lay outside the gene matches. DNA of the CDR3: TGTGCCAGCAGCTTAGCGCTAGCGGGGGGAAGAATGGAGACCCAGTACTTC. This encodes CASSLALAGGRMETQYF.

The sample holds a few counts of this clonotype. The J gene is TRBJ1-2, the V gene TRBV27; tentatively, D is TRBD1 (6 bases). Trimming left V 0 bases short and J 4 bases short, with 9 bases between. The germline V gene encodes CDR1 MNHEY and CDR2 SMNVEV (reference sequence). CDR3 size: 14 residues. The CDR3 loop reads CASSLSRTAYGYTF. In DNA form, the CDR3 reads TGTGCCAGCAGTTTATCGCGGACAGCCTATGGCTACACCTTC.

The chain is built from TRBV7-9 and TRBJ2-1, with 15 bases that match TRBD2. The CDR3 sequence is 19 residues long. From germline, CDR1 is SEHNR and CDR2 FQNEAQ (reference sequence). Trimming removed 2 bases from V and 7 bases from J; junction bases left unmatched: 12. The CDR3 DNA sequence: TGTGCCAGCAGCTTAAGGCCCGGACTAGCGGGGGGGCCCGGTAATGAGCAGTTCTTC. Amino acids: CASSLRPGLAGGPGNEQFF.

The CDR3 region has the DNA TGTGCCAGCAGCTTAGACCCGGGGCCCGGTGGAGATACGCAGTATTTT. Residues: CASSLDPGPGGDTQYF. This rearrangement joins TRBV7-3 to TRBJ2-3, with D perhaps assigned TRBD1 or TRBD2 (5 bases each). The CDR3 is made up of 16 amino acids. V dropped 2 bases and J dropped 5 bases, with 17 bases sitting between them. Per germline, CDR1 SGHTA and CDR2 FQGTGA.

This clonotype was picked up a small number of times. This sequence joins TRBV29-1 and TRBJ2-1; D possibly corresponds to TRBD2 (5 bases). The CDR3 has 15 residues. The germline gives CDR1 SQVTM, CDR2 ANQGSEA. Written as DNA, the CDR3 is TGCAGAGTGGCCGGGGAGCGAGATTCCTACAATGAGCAGTTCTTC. Amino acid sequence: CRVAGERDSYNEQFF.

A few counts support this clonotype. J is TRBJ2-1 and V is TRBV11-3; 8 bases match TRBD1. The CDR3 runs 15 residues. J was trimmed by 1 base and V by 5 bases; bases with no gene match: 4. The germline V gene has CDR1 SGHNT and CDR2 YENEEA. In DNA, the CDR3 is TGTGCCAGCAGCGCCACAGGGGGTTCCTACAATGAGCAGTTCTTC. Its protein is CASSATGGSYNEQFF.

The gene calls are TRBV28 and TRBJ2-7; possible D gene TRBD2, 5 bases. This CDR3 spans 14 amino acids. The V end was cut by 7 bases, the J end by 0 bases, with 13 bases between. In germline, CDR1 is MDHEN, CDR2 SYDVKM. The CDR3: CASKLSGISYEQYF. CDR3 DNA sequence: TGTGCCAGCAAACTTTCCGGGATCTCCTACGAGCAGTACTTC.

This chain uses TRBV5-4 with TRBJ2-6, with D perhaps matching TRBD1 (6 bases). Germline V gene sequence: CDR1 SGHNT, CDR2 YYREEE (reference sequence). This CDR3 spans 15 amino acids. Trimming left V 5 bases short and J 0 bases short, with 9 bases between. In DNA, the CDR3 is TGTGCCAGCAGTTTACAGGGCTCTGGGGCCAACGTCCTGACTTTC. Its translation: CASSLQGSGANVLTF.

The table lists this clonotype with a few counts. V gene TRBV4-1 combines with J gene TRBJ2-3; tentative D call: TRBD1 (6 bases). V lost 3 bases and J lost 4, with 17 bases in between. There are 16 residues in the CDR3. Germline CDR1 reads MGHRA; CDR2 reads YSYEKL. The CDR3: CASSQGGQGFADTQYF. CDR3 coding DNA: TGCGCCAGCAGCCAGGGTGGGCAGGGGTTCGCAGATACGCAGTATTTT.

This clonotype came up a few times. The chain employs TRBV7-8 and TRBJ2-2, with TRBD2 matching over 12 bases. Looked up from germline, CDR1 is SGHVS and CDR2 is FQNEAQ. The CDR3 covers 17 residues. Unmatched junction bases numbered 9, after V lost 6 bases and J lost 4 bases. This CDR3 is CASSPSLAGGPTGELFF. The CDR3 bases are TGTGCCAGCAGTCCTTCCCTAGCGGGGGGGCCCACCGGGGAGCTGTTTTTT.